The 21 T cell receptor beta chains given below trace back to one sample, sequenced in a study of blood T cell repertoires in COVID-19. Only in-frame clones appear in the TCRdb table, and some are missing; sequencing was by immunoSEQ multiplex PCR. Of fewer than 400,000 clones listed, roughly 90% are singletons. The sample was PBMCs or T cells enriched from blood (not recorded which). The receptors come from a man between 60 and 75 years old who had recovered from COVID-19.

The chain links TRBV27 to TRBJ2-7; the match to TRBD2 covers 13 bases. This CDR3 is 15 amino acids long. Unmatched junction bases numbered 9, after V lost 6 bases and J lost 7 bases. Germline assignment: CDR1 MNHEY and CDR2 SMNVEV (reference sequence). CDR3 sequence (DNA): TGTGCCAGCAGCCTCACTAGCGGGAGGGCCCGGGAGCAGTACTTC. Its translation: CASSLTSGRAREQYF.

This clone has just a few counts. The V call is TRBV12-3 or TRBV12-4, the J call TRBJ1-3; no reliable D call. The CDR3 has 13 residues. Trimming took 3 bases from V and 5 from J, leaving 8 bases between them. CDR3 residues: CASSFLTRNTIYF. The CDR3 nucleotides read TGTGCCAGCAGTTTTTTGACAAGAAACACCATATATTTT.

V usage is TRBV15 and J usage is TRBJ2-7; TRBD2 matches 13 bases. V lost 5 bases, J lost 2 bases, and 3 bases stayed unmatched. CDR1 is LNHNV and CDR2 is YYDKDF in the germline V gene (reference sequence). The CDR3 has 15 residues. CDR3 nucleotides: TGTGCCACCAGCCCCGGGACTAGCGGGACCTACGAGCAGTACTTC. Its translation is CATSPGTSGTYEQYF. The full variable domain, rest sourced from reference TRBV15 and TRBJ2-7, is DAMVIQNPRYQVTQFGKPVTLSCSQTLNHNVMYWYQQKSSQAPKLLFHYYDKDFNNEADTPDNFQSRRPNTSFCFLDIRSPGLGDTAMYLCATSPGTSGTYEQYFGPGTRLTVT.

This clone was detected a few times. This CDR3 is CASSLRDTGGYTF. The CDR3 coding sequence is TGTGCCAGCAGTTTACGGGATACGGGCGGCTACACCTTC. The chain recombines TRBV27 with TRBJ1-2, with D hard to call. Trimming cost V 2 bases and J 8 bases, with 12 bases left between them. The CDR3 is made up of 13 amino acids. The germline V gene encodes CDR1 MNHEY and CDR2 SMNVEV (reference sequence).

The V call is TRBV4-1, the J call TRBJ1-4; 9 bases line up with TRBD1. Germline V lookup: CDR1 MGHRA, CDR2 YSYEKL. The CDR3 is 16 amino acids. The junction had 9 bases not matched to a gene; V was cut back by 5 bases and J by 5 bases. The CDR3 reads CASSLWDRAKNEKLFF. The CDR3 DNA reads TGCGCCAGCAGCTTATGGGACAGGGCTAAAAATGAAAAACTGTTTTTT.

The CDR3: CASSLRTSGNTQYF. CDR3 sequence (DNA): TGTGCCAGCAGCTTAAGGACTAGCGGGAATACGCAGTATTTT. The rearrangement links TRBV13 to TRBJ2-3; 12 bases are shared with TRBD2. The germline V gene encodes CDR1 PRHDT and CDR2 FYEKMQ (reference sequence). The trim removed 2 bases at V and 7 bases at J, leaving 1 base unmatched. The CDR3 extends over 14 amino acids.

V and J are TRBV5-1 and TRBJ2-7; maybe TRBD2 (5 bases). Per the germline V gene, CDR1 is SGHRS and CDR2 is YFSETQ. This CDR3 comprises 15 residues. Trimming removed 2 bases from V and 9 bases from J, with 21 bases in between. In DNA, the CDR3 is TGCGCCAGCAGCTTTGAAGGACCGACCTCGGGGAGGCAGTACTTC. This codes for CASSFEGPTSGRQYF.

The chain recombines TRBV29-1 with TRBJ2-7; TRBD1 aligns across 7 bases. Germline V CDR1 and CDR2: SQVTM, ANQGSEA. J gave up 7 bases and V 4 bases, and 7 bases lay outside the gene matches. The CDR3 is 12 amino acids. CDR3 in amino acids: CSVGQGTREQYF. CDR3 coding DNA: TGCAGCGTTGGACAGGGAACGAGGGAGCAGTACTTC.

This clone was counted a single time. The chain couples TRBV5-5 to TRBJ1-6; possibly TRBD1 for D (5 bases). From germline, CDR1 is SGHKS and CDR2 YYEKEE (reference sequence). V shed 3 bases and J shed 10 bases, with 17 bases lying between them. The CDR3 has 15 residues. CDR3 nucleotides: TGTGCCAGCAGCTGGGGCGGGGGGGGAGACTCACCCCTCCACTTT. Translation gives CASSWGGGGDSPLHF.

The genes are TRBV14 and TRBJ2-5, with D perhaps TRBD1 (5 bases). V was shortened by 3 bases and J by 0 bases, with 20 bases between the two germline ends. CDR1 is SGHDN and CDR2 is FVKESK in the germline V gene. The CDR3 runs to 18 residues. The CDR3 sequence: CASSHGPTASLYQETQYF. In nucleotides, the CDR3 is TGTGCCAGCAGCCATGGGCCGACAGCCTCCTTGTACCAAGAGACCCAGTACTTC.

V is TRBV11-2 and J is TRBJ2-7; a weak D match, TRBD2 (7 bases). Trimming shortened V by 2 bases and J by 6 bases, and 11 bases separated the two germline ends. Germline CDR1 reads SGHAT; CDR2 reads FQNNGV. This CDR3 is built from 13 residues. CDR3 in DNA: TGTGCCAGCAGCTTATTGGGGGGGCTCGAGCAGTACTTC. Translated: CASSLLGGLEQYF.

The CDR3, as DNA: TGCAGCGCTTCAAGCGGGAGGGCCTCTGGGTACAATGAGCAGTTCTTC. Its translation is CSASSGRASGYNEQFF. The chain joins TRBV29-1 to TRBJ2-1; 10 nucleotides line up with TRBD2. CDR3 length equals 16 residues. With 7 bases clipped from V and 4 bases from J, the junction kept 13 bases outside the gene matches. Germline V gene lookup returns CDR1 SQVTM and CDR2 ANQGSEA.

This clone occurred once. The chain links TRBV19 to TRBJ2-3; TRBD2 matches 11 bases. Trimming at V came to 7 bases and at J to 0 bases, leaving 12 bases not matched to a gene. Germline CDR1 reads LNHDA; CDR2 reads SQIVND (reference sequence). The CDR3 loop spans 18 amino acids. The CDR3 loop reads CASTHQMTSGISTDTQYF. The CDR3 DNA reads TGTGCCAGTACCCACCAAATGACTAGCGGGATAAGCACAGATACGCAGTATTTT.

The V and J genes are TRBV29-1 and TRBJ1-1; 10 bases match TRBD1. CDR1 and CDR2 (germline): SQVTM, ANQGSEA. The CDR3 is made up of 20 amino acids. V lost 4 bases and J lost 2; bases outside the gene matches: 22. The CDR3 bases are TGCAGCGTTGTGTGGTGGGACAGGGGTGATCCGGGGTGGGCTAACACTGAAGCTTTCTTT. This sequence encodes CSVVWWDRGDPGWANTEAFF.

This clone has a single count. The rearrangement joins TRBV19 to TRBJ2-1; no firm D call. The CDR3 is 14 amino acids. Germline CDR1 LNHDA, CDR2 SQIVND (reference sequence). The germline V and J ends were trimmed by 1 base and 6 bases, with 10 bases remaining between them. The CDR3 bases are TGTGCCAGTAGTATAGTCACGCGTGCCAATGAGCAGTTCTTC. Translating it yields CASSIVTRANEQFF.

The genes are TRBV28 and TRBJ1-3; possible D gene TRBD1, 5 bases. This CDR3 contains 15 residues. V was pared by 4 bases and J by 6 bases, with 16 bases between. From germline, CDR1 is MDHEN and CDR2 SYDVKM. The CDR3 DNA reads as TGTGCCAGCAGTTCCCCTGGGGGGGTATCAAACACCATATATTTT. It translates to CASSSPGGVSNTIYF.

This rearrangement joins TRBV13 to TRBJ1-4; D might be TRBD1 (5 bases). CDR3 length: 14 residues. The germline V gene encodes CDR1 PRHDT and CDR2 FYEKMQ (reference sequence). V gave up 5 bases and J gave up 4 bases, with 11 bases separating them. For the CDR3, the DNA is TGTGCCAGCAGCCTGGGACTCTTTAATGAAAAACTGTTTTTT. Translating it yields CASSLGLFNEKLFF.

V gene TRBV5-1 combines with J gene TRBJ2-3; D is unresolved. Trimming cost V 0 bases and J 3 bases, with 8 bases left between them. The length of the CDR3 is 14 residues. Germline V gives CDR1 SGHRS, CDR2 YFSETQ. The CDR3 sequence: CASSLAQMTDTQYF. The CDR3 DNA is TGCGCCAGCAGCTTGGCACAGATGACAGATACGCAGTATTTT.

The chain combines TRBV7-3 with TRBJ2-3; possible D gene TRBD2, 6 bases. Germline V gene lookup returns CDR1 SGHTA and CDR2 FQGTGA. The CDR3 length is 14 residues. Trimming removed 5 bases from V and 4 bases from J, with 13 bases in between. CDR3 coding DNA: TGTGCCAGCAGCACGCACCCTAGCGCAGATACGCAGTATTTT. As protein: CASSTHPSADTQYF.

The chain combines TRBV5-1 with TRBJ2-7, with TRBD1 matching 9 bases. The V gene end was trimmed by 4 bases and the J gene end by 1 base; junction bases not matched to a gene: 6. Germline CDR1 SGHRS, CDR2 YFSETQ. There are 15 residues in the CDR3. The CDR3 spells CASSPTGGTSYEQYF. Here the CDR3 DNA reads TGCGCCAGCAGCCCCACAGGGGGCACATCCTACGAGCAGTACTTC.

The gene calls are TRBV19 and TRBJ1-4; D unresolved. Trimming took off 6 bases at V and 4 bases at J, with 15 bases between the two ends. The CDR3 is 15 residues long. Looked up from germline, CDR1 is LNHDA and CDR2 is SQIVND (reference sequence). The CDR3 protein is CASSPQRTYNEKLFF. CDR3 bases: TGTGCCAGTAGCCCACAGAGGACTTATAATGAAAAACTGTTTTTT.